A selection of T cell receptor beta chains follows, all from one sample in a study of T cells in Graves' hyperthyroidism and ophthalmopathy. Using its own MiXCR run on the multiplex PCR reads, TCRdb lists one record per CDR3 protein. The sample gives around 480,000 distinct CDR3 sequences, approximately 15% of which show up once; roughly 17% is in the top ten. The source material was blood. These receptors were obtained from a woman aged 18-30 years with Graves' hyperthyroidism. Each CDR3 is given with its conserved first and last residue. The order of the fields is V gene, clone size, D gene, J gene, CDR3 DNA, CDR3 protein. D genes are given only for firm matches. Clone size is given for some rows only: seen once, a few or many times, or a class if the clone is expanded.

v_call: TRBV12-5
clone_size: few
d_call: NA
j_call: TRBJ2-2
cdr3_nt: TGTGCTAGTGGTTTGGTACCTGAAAGAAGCACCGGGGAGCTGTTTTTT
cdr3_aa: CASGLVPERSTGELFF

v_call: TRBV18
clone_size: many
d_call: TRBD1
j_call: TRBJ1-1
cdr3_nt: TGTGCCAGCTCACGAGCGACAGGGCGAGGGGCTGAAGCTTTCTTT
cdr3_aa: CASSRATGRGAEAFF

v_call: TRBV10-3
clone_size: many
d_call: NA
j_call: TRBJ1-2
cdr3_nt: TGTGCCATCAGTGAAAAGGAGATCTATGGCTACACCTTC
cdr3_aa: CAISEKEIYGYTF

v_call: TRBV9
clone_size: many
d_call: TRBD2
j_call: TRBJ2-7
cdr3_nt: TGTGCCAGCAGCGTAGCGGCGGGAGGGCCCTACGAGCAGTACTTC
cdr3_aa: CASSVAAGGPYEQYF

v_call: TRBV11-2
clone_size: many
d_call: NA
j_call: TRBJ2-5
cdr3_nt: TGTGCCAGCAGCAGTTGGGGGAAGGGGCAAGAGACCCAGTACTTC
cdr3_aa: CASSSWGKGQETQYF

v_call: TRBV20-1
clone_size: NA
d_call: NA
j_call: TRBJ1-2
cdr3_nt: TGCAGTGCCCCCGCCGCGAGTCTGGACTATGGCTACACCTTC
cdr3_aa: CSAPAASLDYGYTF

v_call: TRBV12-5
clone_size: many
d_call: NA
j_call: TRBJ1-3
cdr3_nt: TGTGCTAGTGGTTTGCCCCCTCGTGGAAACACCATATATTTT
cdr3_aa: CASGLPPRGNTIYF

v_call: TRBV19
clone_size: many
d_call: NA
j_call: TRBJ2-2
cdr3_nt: TGTGCCAGTAAGGGGGGGGCTAACGGGAGAAGCACCGGGGAGCTGTTTTTT
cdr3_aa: CASKGGANGRSTGELFF

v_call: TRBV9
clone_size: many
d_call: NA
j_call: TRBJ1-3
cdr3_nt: TGTGCCAGCAGCGTAGGGGAGCTGAGCTCTGGAAACACCATATATTTT
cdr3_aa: CASSVGELSSGNTIYF

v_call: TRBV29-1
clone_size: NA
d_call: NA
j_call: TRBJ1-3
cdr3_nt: TGCAGCGTTGAAGATTCCTCAGGGGTTGGAAACACCATATATTTT
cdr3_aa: CSVEDSSGVGNTIYF

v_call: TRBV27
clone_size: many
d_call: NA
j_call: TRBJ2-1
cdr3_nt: TGTGCCAGCAGCTTGGCCTACAACGACTACAATGAGCAGTTCTTC
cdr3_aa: CASSLAYNDYNEQFF

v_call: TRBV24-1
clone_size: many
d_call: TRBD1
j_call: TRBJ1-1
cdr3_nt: TGTGCCACCAACCTCTCCCGGGACAGTCATGAAGCTTTCTTT
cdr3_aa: CATNLSRDSHEAFF

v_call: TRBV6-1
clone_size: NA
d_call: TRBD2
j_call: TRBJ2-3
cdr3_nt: TGTGCCAGCAGTGACCAATCCCCAGCGGGAGCTACAGATACGCAGTATTTT
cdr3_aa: CASSDQSPAGATDTQYF

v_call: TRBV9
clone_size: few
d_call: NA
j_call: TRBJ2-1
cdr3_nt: TGTGCCAGCAGCGTAGATGGAGGCCGCTACAATGAGCAGTTCTTC
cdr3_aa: CASSVDGGRYNEQFF

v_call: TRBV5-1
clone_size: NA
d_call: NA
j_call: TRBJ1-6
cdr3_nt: TGCGCCAGCAGCTCCCTGGGTGCGGATAATTCACCCCTCCACTTT
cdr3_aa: CASSSLGADNSPLHF

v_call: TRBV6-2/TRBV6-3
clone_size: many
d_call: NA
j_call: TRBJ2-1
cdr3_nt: TGTGCCAGCAGTCCCGACGAGGAGCAGTTCTTC
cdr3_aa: CASSPDEEQFF

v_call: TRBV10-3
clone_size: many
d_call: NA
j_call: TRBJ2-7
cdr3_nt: TGTGCCATCAGTGTAAGGCGGAGGGCCGTTGACGAGCAGTACTTC
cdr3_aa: CAISVRRRAVDEQYF

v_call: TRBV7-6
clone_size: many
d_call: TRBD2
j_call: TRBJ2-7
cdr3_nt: TGTGCCAGCAGCCAAGGGAGGGCCCCCGCTCCCTACGAGCAGTACTTC
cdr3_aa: CASSQGRAPAPYEQYF

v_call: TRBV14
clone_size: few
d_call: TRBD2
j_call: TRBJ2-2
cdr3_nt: TGTGCCAGCAGCCAAGTTACCCCAAGACTAGCGGGAGCCGGGGAGCTGTTTTTT
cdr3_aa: CASSQVTPRLAGAGELFF

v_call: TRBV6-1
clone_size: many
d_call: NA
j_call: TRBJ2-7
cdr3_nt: TGTGCCAGCAGTGAAACTCTCTGGGGGAAGGGTGAGCAGTACTTC
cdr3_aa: CASSETLWGKGEQYF

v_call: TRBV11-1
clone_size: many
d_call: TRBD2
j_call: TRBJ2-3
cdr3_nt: TGTGCCAGCAGCGTCCAGTCCTCTGGCGGGAGTTCTAGAGATACGCAGTATTTT
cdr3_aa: CASSVQSSGGSSRDTQYF

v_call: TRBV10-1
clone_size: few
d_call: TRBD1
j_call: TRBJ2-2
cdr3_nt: TGCGCCAGCAGTGACCTGGACAGGGCGAACACCGGGGAGCTGTTTTTT
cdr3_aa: CASSDLDRANTGELFF

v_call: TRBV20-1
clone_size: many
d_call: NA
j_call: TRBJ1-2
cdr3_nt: TGCAGTGCGCATCCGGGACACAACTATGGCTACACCTTC
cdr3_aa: CSAHPGHNYGYTF

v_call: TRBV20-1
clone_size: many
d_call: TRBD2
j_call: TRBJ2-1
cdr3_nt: TGCAGTGCTAGAGACCGGACTAGCGGGAGTTTAGAGTCCTACAATGAGCAGTTCTTC
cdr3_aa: CSARDRTSGSLESYNEQFF

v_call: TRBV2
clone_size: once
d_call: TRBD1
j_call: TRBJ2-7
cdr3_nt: TGTGCCAGCAGTGATCGGACAGGGGGCGAGCAGTACTTC
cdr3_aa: CASSDRTGGEQYF

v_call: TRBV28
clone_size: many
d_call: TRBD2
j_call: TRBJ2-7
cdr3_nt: TGTGCCAGCAGTTTCCGACTAGCGGGCCTCACCTACGAGCAGTACTTC
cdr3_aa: CASSFRLAGLTYEQYF

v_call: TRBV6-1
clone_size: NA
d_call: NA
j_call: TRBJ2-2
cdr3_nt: TGTGCCAGCAAACGTGGGGGGCAATACACCGGGGAGCTGTTTTTT
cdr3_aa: CASKRGGQYTGELFF

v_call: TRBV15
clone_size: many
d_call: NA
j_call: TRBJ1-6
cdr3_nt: TGTGCCACCAGCTTGCGACAGGATTCACCCCTCCACTTT
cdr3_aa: CATSLRQDSPLHF

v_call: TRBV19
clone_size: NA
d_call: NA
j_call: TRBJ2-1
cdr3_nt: TGTGCCAGTAGTATTCGGTCCAATGAGCAGTTCTTC
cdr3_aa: CASSIRSNEQFF

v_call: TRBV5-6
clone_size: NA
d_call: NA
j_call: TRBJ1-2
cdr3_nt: TGTGCCAGCAGCCCAGATGGGGGGGTCGAGTATGGCTACACCTTC
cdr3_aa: CASSPDGGVEYGYTF

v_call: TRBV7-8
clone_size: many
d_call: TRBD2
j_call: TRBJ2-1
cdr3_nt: TGTGCCAGCAGCGGGACTAGCGGCTACCATGAGCAGTTCTTC
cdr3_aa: CASSGTSGYHEQFF

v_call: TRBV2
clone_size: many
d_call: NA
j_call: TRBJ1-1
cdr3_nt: TGTGCCAGCAGTGAACGCGGAGGGAAAGCTTTCTTT
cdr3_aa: CASSERGGKAFF

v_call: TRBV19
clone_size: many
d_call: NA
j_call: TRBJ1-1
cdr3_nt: TGTGCCAGTAGTGGGCGACTTATGAACACTGAAGCTTTCTTT
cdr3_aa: CASSGRLMNTEAFF

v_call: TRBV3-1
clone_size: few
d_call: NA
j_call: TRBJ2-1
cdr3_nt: TGTGCCAGCAGCCATCTAGGGGACTCCTACAATGAGCAGTTCTTC
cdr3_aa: CASSHLGDSYNEQFF

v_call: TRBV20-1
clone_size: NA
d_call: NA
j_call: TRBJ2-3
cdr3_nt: TGCAGTGCTAGACATTTCTCCTTGGAGAACACAGATACGCAGTATTTT
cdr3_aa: CSARHFSLENTDTQYF

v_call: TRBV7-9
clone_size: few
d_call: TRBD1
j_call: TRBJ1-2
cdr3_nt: TGTGCCAGCAGCTTACCCCGGACAGGGGGGAACTATGGCTACACCTTC
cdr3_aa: CASSLPRTGGNYGYTF

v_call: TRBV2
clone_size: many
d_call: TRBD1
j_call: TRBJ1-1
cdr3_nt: TGTGCCAGCAGTTTCGGGACAGGGGTCCGGGCTTTCTTT
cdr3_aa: CASSFGTGVRAFF

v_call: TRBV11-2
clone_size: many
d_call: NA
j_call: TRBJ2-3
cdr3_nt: TGTGCCAGCAGCTTACCCTGGGTGAGGTCAGATACGCAGTATTTT
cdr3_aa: CASSLPWVRSDTQYF